What follows is one T cell receptor (beta chain) and its context. The CDR3 length is 15 residues. The germline V gene encodes CDR1 LNHDA and CDR2 SQIVND (reference sequence). The V and J ends lost 7 bases and 2 bases respectively, with 17 bases between them. These data come from a study of T cell responses to AZD1222 COVID-19 vaccine. About the study: Pooled in the analysis were second doses at about 4 or about 12 weeks.

Libraries were prepared by immunoSEQ multiplex PCR; TCRdb keeps only in-frame clonotypes and omits some of them. The sample has some 130,000 clones; roughly 90% are singletons. The sample consisted of peripheral blood, taken on day 0 of AZD1222 vaccination. V gene TRBV19 combines with J gene TRBJ1-1; the D gene is possibly TRBD1 (5 bases). The clonotype originates from an adult in good health. The CDR3 region has the DNA TGTGCCAGTACCCCACCAGGTCAGGGCAACACTGAAGCTTTCTTT. Amino acids: CASTPPGQGNTEAFF.